The sequence of this TCR beta chain was determined in a study of blood T cells in healthy people across ages. CDR1 is MDHEN, CDR2 SYDVKM, per germline. The CDR3 length is 16 residues. The V end lost 9 bases, the J end lost 4 bases, and 24 bases lay between the germline ends. A J-beta primer mix and a sample-barcoded 5' primer were used in a second PCR of about 7 to 12 cycles. TCRdb reprocessed the 5' RACE reads with MiXCR, giving one entry per CDR3 protein. This table has a few hundred thousand distinct CDR3 sequences, about 26% appearing once. The sample also formed part of further work on T cells of mothers and their children.

The genes are TRBV28 and TRBJ1-1; perhaps TRBD1 as D (6 bases). Sequencing was carried out using blood. The origin of this receptor is a boy aged 2 to 10 in good health. This CDR3 reads CASFELTGFRGTEAFF. CDR3 nucleotides: TGTGCCAGTTTTGAGTTAACAGGGTTTAGGGGCACTGAAGCTTTCTTT.